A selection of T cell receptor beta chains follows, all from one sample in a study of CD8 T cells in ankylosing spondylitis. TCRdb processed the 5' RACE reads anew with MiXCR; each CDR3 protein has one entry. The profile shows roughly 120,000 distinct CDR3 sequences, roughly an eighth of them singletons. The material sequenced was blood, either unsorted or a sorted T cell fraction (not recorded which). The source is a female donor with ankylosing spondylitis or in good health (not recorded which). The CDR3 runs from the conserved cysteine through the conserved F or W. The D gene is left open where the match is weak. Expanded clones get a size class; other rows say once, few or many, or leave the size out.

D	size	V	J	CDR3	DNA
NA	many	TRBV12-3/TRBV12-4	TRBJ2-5	CASSLAVETQYF	TGTGCCAGCAGTTTAGCGGTAGAGACCCAGTACTTC
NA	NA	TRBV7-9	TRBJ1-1	CASSLVQGPGTEAFF	TGTGCCAGCAGCTTGGTGCAGGGCCCTGGCACTGAAGCTTTCTTT
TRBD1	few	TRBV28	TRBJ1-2	CATTVGQGVGYTF	TGTGCCACCACGGTTGGACAGGGCGTCGGCTACACCTTC
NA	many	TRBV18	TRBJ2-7	CASSGGYTYEQYF	TGTGCCAGCTCAGGCGGTTACACCTACGAGCAGTACTTC
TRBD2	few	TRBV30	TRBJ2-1	CAWGLAGWNEQFF	TGTGCCTGGGGACTAGCGGGGTGGAATGAGCAGTTCTTC
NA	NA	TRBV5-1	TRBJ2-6	CASSLAQGFSGANVLTF	TGCGCCAGCAGCTTGGCCCAGGGTTTCTCTGGGGCCAACGTCCTGACTTTC
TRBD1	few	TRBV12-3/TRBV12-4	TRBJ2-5	CASRVTGGGETQYF	TGTGCCAGCAGGGTAACAGGGGGCGGAGAGACCCAGTACTTC
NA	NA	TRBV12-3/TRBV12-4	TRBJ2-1	CASSQRARTESYNEQFF	TGTGCCAGCAGCCAGAGAGCCCGGACAGAAAGCTACAATGAGCAGTTCTTC
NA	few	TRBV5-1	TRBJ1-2	CASSLDRVAAGYTF	TGCGCCAGCAGCTTGGACAGGGTGGCTGCTGGCTACACCTTC
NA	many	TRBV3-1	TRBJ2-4	CASSQPTSAKNIQYF	TGTGCCAGCAGCCAACCTACCTCAGCCAAAAACATTCAGTACTTC
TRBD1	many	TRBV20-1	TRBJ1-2	CSAPEGPPDRGLLHGYTF	TGCAGTGCTCCCGAAGGGCCCCCAGACAGGGGGCTTCTCCACGGCTACACCTTC
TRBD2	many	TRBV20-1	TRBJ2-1	CSAGKRELTYNEQFF	TGCAGTGCGGGGAAGCGGGAGCTGACCTACAATGAGCAGTTCTTC
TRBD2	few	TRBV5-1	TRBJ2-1	CASTGTSYNEQFF	TGCGCCAGCACCGGGACTAGCTATAATGAGCAGTTCTTC
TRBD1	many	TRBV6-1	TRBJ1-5	CASSRTGDGNQPQHF	TGTGCCAGCAGTCGCACAGGGGATGGCAATCAGCCCCAGCATTTT
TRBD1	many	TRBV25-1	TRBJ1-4	CASSESVMRGRGEKLFF	TGTGCCAGCAGTGAATCGGTGATGAGGGGGCGCGGTGAAAAACTGTTTTTT
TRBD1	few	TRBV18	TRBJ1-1	CASSPRGTGDGSTEAFF	TGTGCCAGCTCACCACGTGGGACAGGGGATGGTAGCACTGAAGCTTTCTTT
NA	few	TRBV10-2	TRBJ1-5	CASSEGKGRPQHF	TGCGCCAGCAGTGAAGGGAAGGGTAGGCCCCAGCATTTT
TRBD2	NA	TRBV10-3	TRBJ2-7	CAISTSGEQYF	TGTGCCATCAGCACTAGCGGGGAGCAGTACTTC
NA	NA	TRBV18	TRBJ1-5	CASSPRDGGVNQPQHF	TGTGCCAGCTCACCAAGAGACGGGGGAGTCAATCAGCCCCAGCATTTT
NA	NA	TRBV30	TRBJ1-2	CAWRMTGYGYTF	TGTGCCTGGAGGATGACAGGCTATGGCTACACCTTC
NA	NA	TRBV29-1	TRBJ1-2	CSVQLGAGNYGYTF	TGCAGCGTTCAATTGGGCGCGGGAAACTATGGCTACACCTTC
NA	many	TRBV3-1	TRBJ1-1	CASSEHGQNTEAFF	TGTGCCAGCAGCGAACACGGACAAAACACTGAAGCTTTCTTT
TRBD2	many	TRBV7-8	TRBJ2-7	CASSGRVPYEQYF	TGTGCCAGTAGCGGGAGAGTCCCCTACGAGCAGTACTTC
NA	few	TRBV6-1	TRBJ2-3	CASSEWDTLTDTQYF	TGTGCCAGCAGTGAATGGGACACCCTCACAGATACGCAGTATTTT
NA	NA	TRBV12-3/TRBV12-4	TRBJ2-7	CTSSLARGSSYEQYF	TGTACCAGCAGTTTAGCCCGAGGGTCGTCCTACGAGCAGTACTTC
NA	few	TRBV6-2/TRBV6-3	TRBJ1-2	CASSYSFGQTYGYTF	TGTGCCAGCAGTTACTCGTTTGGACAGACCTATGGCTACACCTTC
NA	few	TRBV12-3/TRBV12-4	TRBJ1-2	CASSYGRGAHNYGYTF	TGTGCCAGCAGCTACGGGCGAGGGGCACATAACTATGGCTACACCTTC
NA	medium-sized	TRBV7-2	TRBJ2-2	CASSLGPATGELFF	TGTGCCAGCAGCCTAGGACCGGCGACCGGGGAGCTGTTTTTT
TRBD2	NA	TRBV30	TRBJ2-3	CAWSVGTSGADTQYF	TGTGCCTGGAGTGTAGGGACTAGCGGGGCAGATACGCAGTATTTT
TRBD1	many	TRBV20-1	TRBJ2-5	CSAPTGWYQETQYF	TGCAGTGCTCCGACAGGGTGGTACCAAGAGACCCAGTACTTC
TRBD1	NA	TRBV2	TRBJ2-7	CASSEGQGQQYF	TGTGCCAGCAGTGAGGGACAGGGACAGCAGTACTTC
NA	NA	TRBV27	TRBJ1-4	CASSSYKNEKLFF	TGTGCCAGCAGTTCATACAAGAATGAAAAACTGTTTTTT
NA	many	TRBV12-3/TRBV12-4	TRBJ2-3	CASSFRAGRTDTQYF	TGTGCCAGCAGTTTTCGGGCGGGGCGCACAGATACGCAGTATTTT
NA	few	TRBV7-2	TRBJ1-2	CASSSGYLGRYTF	TGTGCCAGCAGCTCCGGATATTTAGGGAGGTACACCTTC
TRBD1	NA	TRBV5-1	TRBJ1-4	CASSPWTGEAEKLFF	TGCGCCAGCAGCCCATGGACAGGGGAGGCTGAAAAACTGTTTTTT
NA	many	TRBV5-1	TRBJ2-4	CASSLEDGAKNIQYF	TGCGCCAGCAGCTTGGAGGACGGGGCCAAAAACATTCAGTACTTC
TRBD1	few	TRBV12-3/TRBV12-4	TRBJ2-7	CASRLRQGSYEQYF	TGTGCCAGCAGACTCCGACAGGGGTCCTACGAGCAGTACTTC
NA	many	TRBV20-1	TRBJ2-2	CSARRSRAGPDTGELFF	TGCAGTGCTAGGAGGTCTCGGGCGGGACCCGACACCGGGGAGCTGTTTTTT
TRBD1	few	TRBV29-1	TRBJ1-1	CSGGQAGAEAFF	TGCAGCGGTGGACAGGCCGGGGCTGAAGCTTTCTTT
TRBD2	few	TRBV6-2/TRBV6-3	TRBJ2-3	CASSYTSGASTDTQYF	TGTGCCAGCAGTTACACTAGCGGGGCTAGCACAGATACGCAGTATTTT
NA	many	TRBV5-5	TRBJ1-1	CASSLTFMNTEAFF	TGTGCCAGCAGCTTGACTTTCATGAACACTGAAGCTTTCTTT
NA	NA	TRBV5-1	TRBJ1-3	CASSSAEGQGNTIYF	TGCGCCAGCAGCTCCGCTGAAGGGCAAGGAAACACCATATATTTT
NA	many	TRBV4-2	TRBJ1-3	CASSVHRDGNTIYF	TGTGCCAGCAGCGTCCACAGGGATGGAAACACCATATATTTT
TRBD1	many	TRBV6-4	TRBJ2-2	CASSESVQGDTGELFF	TGTGCCAGCAGTGAGAGTGTGCAGGGGGACACCGGGGAGCTGTTTTTT
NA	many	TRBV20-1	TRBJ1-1	CSAQWGITEAFF	TGCAGTGCCCAGTGGGGGATCACTGAAGCTTTCTTT
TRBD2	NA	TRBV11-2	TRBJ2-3	CASSPLAGGPLDTQYF	TGTGCCAGCAGCCCCCTAGCGGGGGGGCCTCTCGATACGCAGTATTTT
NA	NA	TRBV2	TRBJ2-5	CASSVLLETQYF	TGTGCCAGCAGTGTCTTGCTAGAGACCCAGTACTTC
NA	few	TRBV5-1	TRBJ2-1	CASSAGHPVDEQFF	TGCGCCAGCAGCGCGGGACATCCCGTCGATGAGCAGTTCTTC
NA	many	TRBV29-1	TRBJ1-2	CSVEGTYGYTF	TGCAGCGTTGAGGGCACCTATGGCTACACCTTC
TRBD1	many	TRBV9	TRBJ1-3	CASSVGGTGTQLVGNTIYF	TGTGCCAGCAGCGTAGGAGGGACAGGCACCCAATTGGTAGGAAACACCATATATTTT
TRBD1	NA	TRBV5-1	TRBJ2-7	CASSPKDRSSYEQYF	TGCGCCAGCAGCCCCAAGGACAGGTCTTCCTACGAGCAGTACTTC
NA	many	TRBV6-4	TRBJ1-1	CASKETTNTEAFF	TGTGCCAGCAAGGAGACGACGAACACTGAAGCTTTCTTT
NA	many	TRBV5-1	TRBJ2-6	CASSFSVQGALYSGANVLTF	TGCGCCAGCAGCTTTTCGGTTCAAGGAGCCCTTTACTCTGGGGCCAACGTCCTGACTTTC
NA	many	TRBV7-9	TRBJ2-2	CASSFGAGELFF	TGTGCCAGCAGCTTTGGCGCTGGGGAGCTGTTTTTT